This T cell receptor beta chain was obtained from a study of blood T cell repertoires in COVID-19. Study at large: The United States, Italy and Spain were the sources of the acute and convalescent COVID-19 samples. Sources were T cells, B-cell-depleted T cells, or PBMCs; the material itself was cDNA or gDNA.

In the authors' workflow: Amplification with reference gene primers provided the estimates of nucleated cell counts. Using immunoSEQ multiplex PCR, the repertoire was profiled, and TCRdb retains in-frame clones only, with some absent. V and J calls plus clone size are reproduced from that table; the DNA served to infer D and trimming. The top ten hold about 5% of the sample, which has tens of thousands of clones, roughly 88% seen once. The germline gives CDR1 SGDLS, CDR2 YYNGEE. This CDR3 has 16 residues. V was shortened by 3 bases and J by 0 bases, with 14 bases between the two germline ends. This clonotype was obtained from a woman in her 70s with active COVID-19. The material sequenced was peripheral blood. This chain joins TRBV9 and TRBJ2-3, with a tentative D call TRBD2 (5 bases). The chain's CDR3 is CASSGQAEASTDTQYF. The CDR3 DNA reads as TGTGCCAGCAGCGGCCAAGCGGAAGCTAGCACAGATACGCAGTATTTT.